Given below is one TCR beta chain in context. The sample is drawn from a study of blood T cells in healthy people across ages. Next came a second PCR, run for roughly 6 to 11 cycles, which used a sample-barcoded 5' primer along with a J-beta primer mix. MiXCR, applied by TCRdb to the 5' RACE reads, yields one record per CDR3 protein. The repertoire includes approximately 760,000 distinct CDR3 sequences, 20% to 30% of them detected once, and 9% to 9.5% sits in the top ten. The V segment lost 4 bases and the J segment 10 bases; nucleotides outside the gene matches: 10. This CDR3 has 16 amino acids. Germline V gene data show CDR1 as SGHRS and CDR2 as YFSETQ. In addition, the sample was reused for a study of T cells of mothers and their children.

This sequence originates from a boy aged 5 to 17 in good health. The chain joins TRBV5-1 to TRBJ2-1, with 14 bases matching TRBD2. What was sequenced was blood. The CDR3 spells CASSPHPGLAGAEQFF. The CDR3 nucleotides are TGCGCCAGCAGCCCCCATCCGGGACTAGCGGGAGCAGAGCAGTTCTTC.